The 12 T cell receptor beta chains presented below share a single source sample, sequenced in a study of cytomegalovirus exposure and HLA in healthy donors. Primers included in the PCR were 60 Vbeta and 13 Jbeta primers. Method: immunoSEQ multiplex PCR; TCRdb's copy keeps in-frame clones and lacks some. The sample has roughly 110,000 clones; roughly 80% are singletons. The source material was PBMCs. The receptor source for this set is a man aged 25 to 40 in good health and CMV-seropositive.

V usage is TRBV10-3 and J usage is TRBJ2-1; D unclear. The CDR3 extends over 16 amino acids. Germline CDR1 is ENHRY and CDR2 is SYGVKD. Trimming cost V 1 base and J 0 bases, with 10 bases left between them. CDR3 in DNA: TGTGCCATCAGTGAGTTCGACCGCGGCTCCTACAATGAGCAGTTCTTC. Its protein product is CAISEFDRGSYNEQFF.

The rearrangement links TRBV7-9 to TRBJ1-1; D call uncertain. The CDR3 has 14 amino acids. Germline loops: CDR1 SEHNR, CDR2 FQNEAQ (reference sequence). Trimming shortened V by 1 base and J by 5 bases, and 11 bases separated the two germline ends. The CDR3 DNA is TGTGCCAGCAGCTTAGGTACGAGGGTAACTGAAGCTTTCTTT. Translating it yields CASSLGTRVTEAFF.

The chain uses TRBV6-5 and TRBJ1-2, with TRBD1 matching over 7 bases. The junction had 13 bases not matched to a gene; V was cut back by 8 bases and J by 4 bases. The CDR3 runs to 15 residues. In germline, CDR1 is MNHEY, CDR2 SVGAGI. The CDR3 nucleotides read TGTGCCAGCCGAGGGATCCGGACAGGCTTCTATGGCTACACCTTC. Protein sequence: CASRGIRTGFYGYTF.

The chain is built from TRBV19 and TRBJ2-7; 10 bases match TRBD1. From germline, CDR1 is LNHDA and CDR2 SQIVND (reference sequence). J lost 3 bases, V lost 4 bases, and 6 bases had no gene match. The length of the CDR3 is 15 residues. CDR3 region: CASSTTGTGVYEQYF. As DNA, the CDR3 is TGTGCCAGTAGTACGACCGGGACAGGGGTCTACGAGCAGTACTTC.

The chain couples TRBV5-4 to TRBJ2-1; TRBD1 is a possible D gene (6 bases). Germline values: CDR1 SGHNT, CDR2 YYREEE (reference sequence). The CDR3 is 12 residues long. Trimming shortened V by 2 bases and J by 11 bases, and 11 bases separated the two germline ends. CDR3 sequence reads: CASSFQGTKQFF. The DNA of the CDR3 is TGTGCCAGCAGCTTTCAGGGGACAAAGCAGTTCTTC.

Points on this clone: This CDR3 is also generated by other DNA sequences in the sample. The gene calls are TRBV11-3 and TRBJ1-1, with D possibly TRBD1 on 5 matching bases. V dropped 3 bases and J dropped 10 bases, with 18 bases sitting between them. The CDR3 is made up of 14 amino acids. From germline, CDR1 is SGHNT and CDR2 YENEEA. The CDR3 reads CASSFASGGSGAFF. CDR3 bases: TGTGCCAGCAGCTTCGCTTCGGGGGGGTCGGGAGCTTTCTTT. The full variable domain, in which reference TRBV11-3 and TRBJ1-1 provide the parts outside the CDR3, is EAGVVQSPRYKIIEKKQPVAFWCNPISGHNTLYWYLQNLGQGPELLIRYENEEAVDDSQLPKDRFSAERLKGVDSTLKIQPAELGDSAVYLCASSFASGGSGAFFGQGTRLTVV.

The genes are TRBV19 and TRBJ2-3; 8 nucleotides match TRBD2. CDR3 length: 15 residues. CDR1 is LNHDA, CDR2 SQIVND, per germline (reference sequence). V lost 6 bases and J lost 2; bases outside the gene matches: 7. CDR3 amino acids: CASSGGAGATDTQYF. In nucleotides, the CDR3 is TGTGCCAGTAGCGGGGGGGCGGGGGCCACAGATACGCAGTATTTT.

The chain carries TRBV30 and TRBJ1-5; 7 bases are a match to TRBD1. The CDR3 totals 19 residues. Losses at the gene ends were 1 base for V and 3 bases for J; bases not matched to a gene: 18. CDR1 is GTSNPN, CDR2 SVGIG, per germline (reference sequence). The CDR3 coding sequence is TGTGCCTGGAGTGCCTGGGGCGGCAGGGGGAGGTGGGACAATCAGCCCCAGCATTTT. Protein sequence: CAWSAWGGRGRWDNQPQHF.

This rearrangement joins TRBV18 to TRBJ1-5; 7 nucleotides align to TRBD1. V trimming: 3 bases; J trimming: 6 bases; junction bases outside the gene matches: 5. Germline V gene sequence: CDR1 KGHSH, CDR2 LQKENI. CDR3 size: 14 residues. This CDR3 is CASSPPGGTQPQHF. The CDR3 coding sequence is TGTGCCAGCTCACCGCCAGGGGGGACTCAGCCCCAGCATTTT.

J is TRBJ2-4 and V is TRBV6-5; tentatively, D is TRBD1 (5 bases). There are 11 residues in the CDR3. V was pared by 8 bases and J by 8 bases, with 10 bases between. Per germline, CDR1 MNHEY and CDR2 SVGAGI. CDR3 sequence: CASGAGDIQYF. CDR3 DNA: TGTGCCAGCGGGGCTGGGGACATTCAGTACTTC.

The chain links TRBV6-4 to TRBJ1-6, with a possible D match to TRBD1 (5 bases). Germline-derived CDR1 and CDR2 are MRHNA and SNTAGT. The CDR3 runs to 16 residues. The V and J ends lost 2 bases and 8 bases respectively, with 16 bases between them. As DNA, the CDR3 is TGTGCCAGCAGTGACCCTGAAGGCAGGGTAGATTCACCCCTCCACTTT. Amino acid sequence: CASSDPEGRVDSPLHF.

V usage is TRBV11-3 and J usage is TRBJ1-1, with D unresolved. The V gene's germline CDR1 is SGHNT and CDR2 YENEEA. Trimming cost V 1 base and J 1 base, with 7 bases left between them. This CDR3 is built from 14 residues. The CDR3 here is CASSLGTSNTEAFF. As DNA, the CDR3 is TGTGCCAGCAGCTTAGGCACATCGAACACTGAAGCTTTCTTT.